This T cell receptor (beta chain) is drawn from a study of regulatory T cells in long-lasting Graves disease (dated by TCRdb to the early 2020s). About the study as a whole: Persistent Graves' disease meant more than 5 years of antithyroid drug treatment with TSH receptor autoantibodies that stayed positive. This study used TCR sequencing and RNA sequencing of peripheral blood to compare persistent Graves' disease patients against newly diagnosed Graves' disease patients. The study took place in China and was registered as a clinical trial. A total of roughly 35 samples were covered by TCR sequencing, comprising 13 persistent and 20 or so newly diagnosed Graves' disease patients. On average, persistent Graves' disease patients in the clinical cohort had been on antithyroid drugs for approximately 10 years.

Here is what the overall study found, with its caveats: Only peripheral blood was studied, because thyroid tissue, the primary lesion, was inaccessible. Compared with newly diagnosed patients, persistent Graves' disease patients had lower TCR Shannon entropy and fewer highly expanded clones, which suggests clonal expansion. A larger number of public clonotypes was shared among persistent patients (around 2,700) than among newly diagnosed patients (about 990). Persistent disease showed preferential use of TRBV28, TRBJ1-2 and TRBJ2-5, whereas newly diagnosed disease favored TRBV20-1 and TRBJ2-1. The small sample size was acknowledged by the authors as a limitation that may reduce accuracy. Only the TCR beta chain was sequenced and analyzed.

This clonotype was picked up one time. It has no known antigen specificity. Base quality data are lacking; no much larger clone is found one base away. A lone read is weak support. V is cut by 0 bases and J by 4 bases, and the space between the germline ends is 15 bases. The germline V gene (reference sequence) yields LGHDT for CDR1 and YNNKEL for CDR2. From its cysteine to its phenylalanine, the CDR3 spans 16 amino acids. Just the 48-base CDR3 DNA is kept, in frame starting at base 1. The time point label, as the study defines it: persistent/refractory GD, antithyroid drugs over 5 years with positive TRAb. For both TCR sequencing and RNA sequencing, RNA was extracted from PBMCs in TRIzol. The diagnosis of Graves' disease was made according to American Thyroid Association guidelines. Patients for the study were recruited at an endocrinology department in Xi'an, China. Each patient gave roughly 10 milliliters of peripheral blood, collected in an EDTA anticoagulant tube. PBMCs were isolated by Ficoll Paque Plus density gradient separation without further T cell sorting. An Agilent 2100 Bioanalyzer and agarose gel were used to assess RNA quality, and a NanoDrop 2000 was used to measure RNA concentration.

Library prep was done by multiplex PCR. This sample was sequenced with an Illumina HiSeq 4000. CDR3 regions were amplified by Arm-PCR with iRepertoire HTBI primers to construct TCR beta libraries. Before sequencing, the PCR products went through gel purification. Regarding the original processing steps: Across samples, about 64 TRBV and 14 TRBJ segments were identified and used for gene usage analysis of CDR3 amino acid clonotypes. COPE and FqMerger were used to merge filtered high-quality paired reads into contigs. BLAST was used to align contigs to IMGT TRBV, TRBD and TRBJ reference genes, with CDR3 defined following IMGT. Any clonotype with a frequency above 0.1% was counted as a highly expanded clone. Repertoire diversity was measured by Shannon entropy, and V-J evenness by the Gini coefficient. A clonotype was considered public if more than one individual shared it. The public reads were reprocessed in TCRdb via fastp at Q25 and MiXCR, keeping in-frame beta chains. Rows are combined by CDR3 protein, so each entry shows the most common genes and DNA. The V and J calls here are based on TCRdb, not the publication. The sample yields about 420,000 distinct CDR3 sequences; 20% to 30% were counted once. Of the sample, about a quarter falls within the top ten clones.

Material: peripheral blood mononuclear cells (PBMCs), obtained when the disease was refractory, from a patient treated with antithyroid drugs. The chain joins TRBV3-1 to TRBJ2-5; TRBD1 is a weak D gene call, 6 bases matching. The sequence was collected from a female donor with Graves disease. The DNA reads as follows: TGTGCCAGCAGCCAAGAACTGGGGGCGGTTCGAGAGACCCAGTACTTC. Translated, it gives CASSQELGAVRETQYF.